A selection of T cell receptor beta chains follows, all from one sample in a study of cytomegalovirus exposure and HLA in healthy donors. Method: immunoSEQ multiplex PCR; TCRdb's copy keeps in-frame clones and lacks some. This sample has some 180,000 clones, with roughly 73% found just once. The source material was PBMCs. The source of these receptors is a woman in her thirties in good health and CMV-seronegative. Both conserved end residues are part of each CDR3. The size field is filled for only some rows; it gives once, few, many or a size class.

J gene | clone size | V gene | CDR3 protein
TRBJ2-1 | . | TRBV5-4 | CASRVSSYNEQFF
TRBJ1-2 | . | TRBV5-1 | CASGKTGGWNYGYTF
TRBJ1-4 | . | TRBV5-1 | CASQPDRDRKLFF
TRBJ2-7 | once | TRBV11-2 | CASSLARGPVREQYF
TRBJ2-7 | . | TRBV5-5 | CASSFRTGASYEQYF
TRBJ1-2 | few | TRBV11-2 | CASSQSGTVLEGYTF
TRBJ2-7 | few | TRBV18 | CASSDDRSYEQYF
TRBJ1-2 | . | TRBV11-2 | CASRTNRRGRDGYTF
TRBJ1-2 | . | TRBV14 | CASSLIGSGGALNYGYTF
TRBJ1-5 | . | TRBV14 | CASSQDNNARERDQPQHF
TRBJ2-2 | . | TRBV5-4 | CASSAGLAGRTGELFF
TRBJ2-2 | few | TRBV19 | CASSRTGNTGELFF
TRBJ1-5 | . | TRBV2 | CASRGTGRSNQPQHF
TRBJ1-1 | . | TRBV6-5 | CASSYGSRMNTEAFF
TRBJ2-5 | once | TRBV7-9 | CASSETSGSYF
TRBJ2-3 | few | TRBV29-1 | CSVVPVVHPSTDTQYF